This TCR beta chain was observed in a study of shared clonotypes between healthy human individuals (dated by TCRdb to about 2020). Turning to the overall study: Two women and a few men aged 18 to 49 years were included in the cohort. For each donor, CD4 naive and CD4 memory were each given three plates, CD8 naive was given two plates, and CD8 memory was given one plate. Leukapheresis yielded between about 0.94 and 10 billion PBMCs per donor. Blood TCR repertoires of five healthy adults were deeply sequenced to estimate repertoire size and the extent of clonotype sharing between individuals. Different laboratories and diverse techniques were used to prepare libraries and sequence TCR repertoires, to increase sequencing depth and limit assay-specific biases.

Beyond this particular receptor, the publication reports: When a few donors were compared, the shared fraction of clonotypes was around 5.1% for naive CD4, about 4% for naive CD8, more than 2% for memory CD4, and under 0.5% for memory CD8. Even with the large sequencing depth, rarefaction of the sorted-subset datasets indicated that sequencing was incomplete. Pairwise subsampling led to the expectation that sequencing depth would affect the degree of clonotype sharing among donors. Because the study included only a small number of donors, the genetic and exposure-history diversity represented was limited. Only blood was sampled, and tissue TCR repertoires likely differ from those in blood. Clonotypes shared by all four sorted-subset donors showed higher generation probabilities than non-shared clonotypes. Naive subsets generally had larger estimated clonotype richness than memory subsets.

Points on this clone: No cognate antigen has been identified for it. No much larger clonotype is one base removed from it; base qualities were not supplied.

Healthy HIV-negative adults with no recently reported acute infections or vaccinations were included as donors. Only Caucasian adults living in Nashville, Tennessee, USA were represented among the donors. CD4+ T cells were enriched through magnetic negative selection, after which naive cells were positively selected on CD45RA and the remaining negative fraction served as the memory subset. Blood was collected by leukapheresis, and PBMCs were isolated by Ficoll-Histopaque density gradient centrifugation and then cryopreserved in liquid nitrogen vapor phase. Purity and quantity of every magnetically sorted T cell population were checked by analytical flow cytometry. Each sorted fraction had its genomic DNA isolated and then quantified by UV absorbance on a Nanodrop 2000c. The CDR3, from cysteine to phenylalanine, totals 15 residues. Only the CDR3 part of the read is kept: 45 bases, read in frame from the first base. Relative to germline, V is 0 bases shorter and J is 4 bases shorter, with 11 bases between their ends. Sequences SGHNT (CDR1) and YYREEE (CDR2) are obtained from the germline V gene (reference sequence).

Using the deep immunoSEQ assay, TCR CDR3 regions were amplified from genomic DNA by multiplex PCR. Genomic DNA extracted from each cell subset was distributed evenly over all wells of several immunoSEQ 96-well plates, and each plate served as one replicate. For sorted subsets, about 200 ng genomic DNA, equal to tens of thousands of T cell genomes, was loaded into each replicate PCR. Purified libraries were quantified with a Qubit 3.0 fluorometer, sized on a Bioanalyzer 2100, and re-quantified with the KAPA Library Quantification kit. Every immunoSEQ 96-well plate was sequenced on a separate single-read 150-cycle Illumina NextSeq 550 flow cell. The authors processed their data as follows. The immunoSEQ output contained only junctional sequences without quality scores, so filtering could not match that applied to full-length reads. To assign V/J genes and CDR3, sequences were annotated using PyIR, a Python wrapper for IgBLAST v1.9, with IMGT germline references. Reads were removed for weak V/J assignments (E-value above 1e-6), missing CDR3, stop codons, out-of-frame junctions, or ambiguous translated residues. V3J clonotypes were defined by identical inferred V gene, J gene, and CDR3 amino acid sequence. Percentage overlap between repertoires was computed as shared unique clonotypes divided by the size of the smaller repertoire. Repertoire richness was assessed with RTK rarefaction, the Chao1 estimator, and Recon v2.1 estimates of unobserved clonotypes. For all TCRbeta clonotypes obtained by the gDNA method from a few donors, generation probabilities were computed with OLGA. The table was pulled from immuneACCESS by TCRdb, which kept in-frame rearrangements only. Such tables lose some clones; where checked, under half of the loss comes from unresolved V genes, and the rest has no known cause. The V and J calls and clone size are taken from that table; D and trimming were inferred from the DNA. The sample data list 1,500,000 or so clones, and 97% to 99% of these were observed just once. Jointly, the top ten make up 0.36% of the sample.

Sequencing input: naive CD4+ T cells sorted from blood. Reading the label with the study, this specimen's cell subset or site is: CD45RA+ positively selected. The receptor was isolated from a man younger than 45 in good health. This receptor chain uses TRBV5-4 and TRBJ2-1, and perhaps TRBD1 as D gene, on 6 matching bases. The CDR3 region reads CASSLGGQSYNEQFF. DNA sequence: TGTGCCAGCAGCTTGGGAGGACAGAGTTACAATGAGCAGTTCTTC.